The source of this T cell receptor (beta chain) is a study of T cell responses to AZD1222 COVID-19 vaccine. Overall study: Second doses at about 4 or about 12 weeks were pooled.

V was clipped by 6 bases and J by 3 bases, with 5 bases between them. CDR1 and CDR2 (germline): MNHEY, SVGAGI. The CDR3 covers 11 residues. Produced via immunoSEQ multiplex PCR; TCRdb's table is partial and in-frame only. The table records approximately 120,000 clones, approximately 91% of them present only once. A remark on this clone: Other DNA variants within this sample encode the same CDR3.

The sequenced sample was peripheral blood, obtained on day 0 of AZD1222 vaccination. This chain links TRBV6-5 with TRBJ1-2, with D unresolved. This clonotype originated in an adult in good health. CDR3 in amino acids: CASRRDYGYTF. CDR3 DNA sequence: TGTGCCAGCAGGAGGGACTATGGCTACACCTTC.